What follows are 9 T cell receptor beta chains derived from one specimen sequenced in a study of PD-1 blockade in classical Hodgkin lymphoma. TCRdb's copy holds only in-frame clones and misses some; the assay was immunoSEQ multiplex PCR. The repertoire holds 20,000 to 25,000 clones, with roughly two thirds as singletons. Brentuximab vedotin exposure varied, and every patient relapsed after autologous stem cell transplantation. Sequencing used peripheral blood mononuclear cells (PBMCs), obtained at baseline. The receptors stem from a human donor with classical Hodgkin lymphoma.

The chain combines TRBV7-2 with TRBJ1-3; D uncertain. The CDR3 covers 15 residues. Germline lookup yields CDR1 SGHTA and CDR2 FQGNSA. Trimming shortened V by 6 bases and J by 0 bases, and 12 bases separated the two germline ends. Here the CDR3 DNA reads TGTGCCAGCAGTTCGACAAGATACTCTGGAAACACCATATATTTT. Translating gives CASSSTRYSGNTIYF.

This clone is a singleton in its sample. Here the CDR3 DNA reads TGCGCCAGCAGCTTGGCCGTGAACACTGAAGCTTTCTTT. It specifies CASSLAVNTEAFF. This chain joins TRBV5-1 and TRBJ1-1; D uncertain. CDR1 is SGHRS and CDR2 is YFSETQ in the germline V gene. The V gene lost 0 bases and the J gene lost 0 bases, with 3 bases spanning the gap. The CDR3 runs 13 residues.

This chain uses TRBV28 with TRBJ2-7, with 11 bases that match TRBD2. This CDR3 contains 13 residues. V lost 8 bases to trimming and J lost 9 bases; unmatched junction nucleotides: 9. In germline, CDR1 is MDHEN, CDR2 SYDVKM. The DNA for the CDR3 is TGTGCCAGCGGCTTGGGACTAGCGGCTACGCAGTACTTC. This sequence encodes CASGLGLAATQYF. The full variable domain, completed using reference TRBV28 and TRBJ2-7, is DVKVTQSSRYLVKRTGEKVFLECVQDMDHENMFWYRQDPGLGLRLIYFSYDVKMKEKGDIPEGYSVSREKKERFSLILESASTNQTSMYLCASGLGLAATQYFGPGTRLTVT.

This clone occurred a few times. This CDR3 is CASSLGRAQYF. CDR3 sequence (DNA): TGTGCCAGCAGTTTAGGGAGGGCGCAGTATTTT. The chain has TRBV27 and TRBJ2-3; the match to TRBD2 covers 7 bases. Losses at the gene ends were 2 bases for V and 10 bases for J; bases not matched to a gene: 0. The CDR3 contains 11 residues. Germline V CDR1 and CDR2: MNHEY, SMNVEV (reference sequence).

This clone was counted between two and nine times. The chain carries TRBV5-8 and TRBJ2-5, with 9 bases matching TRBD2. Germline CDR1 and CDR2: SGHTS and YDEGEE. The CDR3 runs to 13 residues. Trimming cost V 7 bases and J 2 bases; bases outside gene matches: 3. CDR3 protein: CASAAGGQETQYF. As DNA, the CDR3 is TGTGCCAGCGCGGCGGGGGGGCAAGAGACCCAGTACTTC.

The chain uses TRBV19 and TRBJ1-1; D is ambiguous. Trimming cost V 2 bases and J 6 bases, with 7 bases left between them. Germline V gene data show CDR1 as LNHDA and CDR2 as SQIVND (reference sequence). This CDR3 comprises 12 residues. As DNA, the CDR3 is TGTGCCAGTAGTATAACCAACTCTGAAGCTTTCTTT. Its translation: CASSITNSEAFF.

The chain is built from TRBV15 and TRBJ2-1; D assignment may be TRBD1 or TRBD2 (6 bases each). V lost 5 bases to trimming and J lost 6 bases, with 20 bases between them. Germline lookup yields CDR1 LNHNV and CDR2 YYDKDF (reference sequence). The CDR3 is 16 residues long. CDR3 DNA sequence: TGTGCCACCAGCGAGAGGGGGGTCGGTACCTTCAATGAGCAGTTCTTC. Its translation: CATSERGVGTFNEQFF.

The genes are TRBV11-3 and TRBJ1-5, with 8 nucleotides matching TRBD1. This CDR3 has 17 amino acids. Germline trimming cut 0 bases from V and 1 base from J; bases unmatched to any gene: 5. Germline CDR1 is SGHNT and CDR2 is YENEEA. The CDR3 coding sequence is TGTGCCAGCAGCTTAGATAAGTGGACAGGGAGCAATCAGCCCCAGCATTTT. It yields the protein CASSLDKWTGSNQPQHF. The full variable domain, rest sourced from reference TRBV11-3 and TRBJ1-5, is EAGVVQSPRYKIIEKKQPVAFWCNPISGHNTLYWYLQNLGQGPELLIRYENEEAVDDSQLPKDRFSAERLKGVDSTLKIQPAELGDSAVYLCASSLDKWTGSNQPQHFGDGTRLSIL.

The CDR3 here is CASSRRDRAWGRGYEQYV. The CDR3 coding sequence is TGTGCCAGCAGCCGCCGGGACAGGGCTTGGGGAAGAGGCTACGAGCAGTACGTC. The V and J genes are TRBV11-2 and TRBJ2-7, with TRBD1 matching over 9 bases. The trim removed 5 bases at V and 3 bases at J, leaving 17 bases unmatched. The CDR3 loop spans 18 amino acids. Germline CDR1 and CDR2: SGHAT and FQNNGV.